The clone carrying this T cell receptor (beta chain) was seen a handful of times. Under the authors' procedure: Nucleated cell number was recorded as an estimate derived from reference gene primer amplification. Sequencing was performed with immunoSEQ multiplex PCR; in TCRdb, only in-frame clones are kept and a portion is missing. V and J calls and clone size are given by that table; D and trimming were obtained from the DNA. The repertoire holds tens of thousands of clones, with around 90% as singletons. The sample belongs to a study of blood T cell repertoires in COVID-19. Germline V CDR1 and CDR2: SGHTA, FQGNSA. This CDR3 has 15 amino acids. Germline trimming cut 1 base from V and 0 bases from J; bases unmatched to any gene: 3.

This receptor was taken from a human donor in a cohort sampled during active COVID-19. What was sequenced was peripheral blood. This chain joins TRBV7-2 and TRBJ2-7, with 7 bases that match TRBD2. CDR3 DNA sequence: TGTGCCAGCAGCTTAGGCGGCGGGAGCTCCTACGAGCAGTACTTC. It translates to CASSLGGGSSYEQYF.